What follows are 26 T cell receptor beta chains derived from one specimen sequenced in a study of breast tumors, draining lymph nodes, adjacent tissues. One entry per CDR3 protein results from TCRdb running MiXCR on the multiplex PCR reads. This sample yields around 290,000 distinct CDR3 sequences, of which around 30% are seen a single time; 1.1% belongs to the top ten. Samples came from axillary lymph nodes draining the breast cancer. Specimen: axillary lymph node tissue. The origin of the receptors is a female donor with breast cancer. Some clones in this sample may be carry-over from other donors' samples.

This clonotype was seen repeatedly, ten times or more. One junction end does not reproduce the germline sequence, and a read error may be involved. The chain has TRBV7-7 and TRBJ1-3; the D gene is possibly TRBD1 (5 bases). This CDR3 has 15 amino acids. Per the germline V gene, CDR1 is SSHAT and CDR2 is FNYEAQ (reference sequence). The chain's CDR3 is CASSLGQSSGNTIYF. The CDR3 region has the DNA TGTGCTAGCAGCTTGGGGCAAAGCTCTGGAAACACCATATATTTT.

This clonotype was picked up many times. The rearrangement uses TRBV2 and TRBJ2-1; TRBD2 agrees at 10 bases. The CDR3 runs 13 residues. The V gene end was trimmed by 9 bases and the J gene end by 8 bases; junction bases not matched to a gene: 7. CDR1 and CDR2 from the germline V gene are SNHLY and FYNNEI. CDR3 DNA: TGTGCCAGGAGAGGACTAGCGGCCTATGAGCAGTTCTTC. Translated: CARRGLAAYEQFF.

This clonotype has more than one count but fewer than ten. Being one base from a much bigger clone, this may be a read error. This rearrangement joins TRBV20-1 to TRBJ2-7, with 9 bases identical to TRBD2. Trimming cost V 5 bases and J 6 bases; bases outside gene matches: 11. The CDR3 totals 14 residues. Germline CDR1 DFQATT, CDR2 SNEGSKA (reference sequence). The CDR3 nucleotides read TGCAGTGCTGATGGACTAGCGATCCCCTCCGAGCAGTACTTC. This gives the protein CSADGLAIPSEQYF.

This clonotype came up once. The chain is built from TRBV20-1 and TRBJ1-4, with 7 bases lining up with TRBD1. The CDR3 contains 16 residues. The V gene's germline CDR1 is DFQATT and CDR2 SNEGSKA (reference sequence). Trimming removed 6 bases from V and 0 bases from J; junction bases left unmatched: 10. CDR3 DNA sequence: TGCAGTGCGGAACAGACAGGGTCTGCAACTAATGAAAAACTGTTTTTT. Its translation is CSAEQTGSATNEKLFF.

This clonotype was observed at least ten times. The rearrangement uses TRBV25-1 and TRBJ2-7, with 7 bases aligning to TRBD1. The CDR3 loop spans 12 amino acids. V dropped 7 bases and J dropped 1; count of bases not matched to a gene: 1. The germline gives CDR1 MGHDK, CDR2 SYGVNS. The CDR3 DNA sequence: TGTGCCAGCAACAGGGGTTCCTACGAGCAGTACTTC. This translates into CASNRGSYEQYF.

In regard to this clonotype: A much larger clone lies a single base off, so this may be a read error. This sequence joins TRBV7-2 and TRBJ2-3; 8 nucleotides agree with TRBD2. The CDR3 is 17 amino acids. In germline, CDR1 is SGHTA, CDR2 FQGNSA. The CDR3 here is CASSLATLAGSTDPQYF. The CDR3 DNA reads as TGTGCCAGCAGCTTAGCGACCCTAGCGGGTAGCACAGATCCGCAGTATTTT. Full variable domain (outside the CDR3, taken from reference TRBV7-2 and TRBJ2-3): GAGVSQSPSNKVTEKGKDVELRCDPISGHTALYWYRQSLGQGLEFLIYFQGNSAPDKSGLPSDRFSAERTGGSVSTLTIQRTQQEDSAVYLCASSLATLAGSTDPQYFGPGTRLTVL.

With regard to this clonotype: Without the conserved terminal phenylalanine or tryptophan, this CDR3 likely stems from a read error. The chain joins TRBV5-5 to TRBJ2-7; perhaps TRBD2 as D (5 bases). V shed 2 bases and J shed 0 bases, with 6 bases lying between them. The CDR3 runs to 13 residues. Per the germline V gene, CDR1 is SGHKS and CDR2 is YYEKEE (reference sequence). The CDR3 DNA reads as TGTGCCAGCAGCTTTACTAGCTCCTACGAGCAGTACCTC. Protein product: CASSFTSSYEQYL.

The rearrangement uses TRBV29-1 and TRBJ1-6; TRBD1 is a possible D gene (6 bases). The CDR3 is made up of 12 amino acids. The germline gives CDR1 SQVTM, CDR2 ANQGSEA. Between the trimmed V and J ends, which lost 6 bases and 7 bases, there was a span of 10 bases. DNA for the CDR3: TGCAGCGTGAACGGGGGCAATTCACCCCTCCACTTT. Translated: CSVNGGNSPLHF.

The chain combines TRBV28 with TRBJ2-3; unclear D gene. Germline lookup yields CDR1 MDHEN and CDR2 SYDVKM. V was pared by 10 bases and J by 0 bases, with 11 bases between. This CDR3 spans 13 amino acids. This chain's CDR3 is CATSEPSTDTQYF. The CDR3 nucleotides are TGTGCCACGTCAGAACCTAGCACAGATACGCAGTATTTT.

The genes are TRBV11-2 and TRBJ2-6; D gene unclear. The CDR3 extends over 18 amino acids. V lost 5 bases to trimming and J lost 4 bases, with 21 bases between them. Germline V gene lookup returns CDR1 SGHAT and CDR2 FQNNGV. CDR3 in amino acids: CASSQDKLGPRGANVLTF. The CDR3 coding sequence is TGTGCCAGCAGCCAAGATAAATTAGGGCCCCGGGGGGCCAACGTCCTGACTTTC.

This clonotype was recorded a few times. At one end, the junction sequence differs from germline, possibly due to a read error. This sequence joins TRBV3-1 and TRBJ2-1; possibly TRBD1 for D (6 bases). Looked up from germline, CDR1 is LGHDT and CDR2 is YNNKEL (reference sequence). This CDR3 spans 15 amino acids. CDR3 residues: CASSQQGWAYNEQFF. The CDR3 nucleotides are TGTGCCAGTAGCCAACAGGGTTGGGCCTACAATGAGCAGTTCTTC.

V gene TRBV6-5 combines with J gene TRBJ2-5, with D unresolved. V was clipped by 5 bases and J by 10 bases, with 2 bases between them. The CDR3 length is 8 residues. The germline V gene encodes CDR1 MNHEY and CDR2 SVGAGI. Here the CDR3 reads CASSNQYF. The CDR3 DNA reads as TGTGCCAGCAGTAACCAGTACTTC.

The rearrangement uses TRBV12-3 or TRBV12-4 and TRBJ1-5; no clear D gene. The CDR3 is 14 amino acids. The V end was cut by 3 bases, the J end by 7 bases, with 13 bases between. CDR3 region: CASSFKGRLQPQHF. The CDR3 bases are TGTGCCAGCAGTTTCAAGGGCAGACTGCAGCCCCAGCATTTT.

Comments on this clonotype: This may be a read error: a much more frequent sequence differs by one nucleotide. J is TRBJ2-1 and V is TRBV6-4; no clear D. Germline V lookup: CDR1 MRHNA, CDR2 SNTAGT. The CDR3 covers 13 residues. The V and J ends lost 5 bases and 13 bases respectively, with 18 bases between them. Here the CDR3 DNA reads TGTGCCAGCAGTCATTGGGCCCCTGGATTTCAGTTCTTC. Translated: CASSHWAPGFQFF.

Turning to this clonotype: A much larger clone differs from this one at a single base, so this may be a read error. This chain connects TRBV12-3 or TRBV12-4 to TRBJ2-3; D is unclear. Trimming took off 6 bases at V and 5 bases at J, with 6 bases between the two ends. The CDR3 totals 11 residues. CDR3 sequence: CASSNVDTQYF. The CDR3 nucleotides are TGTGCCAGCAGCAACGTAGATACGCAGTATTTT.

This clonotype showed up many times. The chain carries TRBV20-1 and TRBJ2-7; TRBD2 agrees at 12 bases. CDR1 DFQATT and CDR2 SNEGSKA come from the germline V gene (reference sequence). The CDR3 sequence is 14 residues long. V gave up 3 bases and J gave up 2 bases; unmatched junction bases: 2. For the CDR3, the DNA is TGCAGTGCTAGCCCTAGCGGGAGGGCCTACGAGCAGTACTTC. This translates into CSASPSGRAYEQYF.

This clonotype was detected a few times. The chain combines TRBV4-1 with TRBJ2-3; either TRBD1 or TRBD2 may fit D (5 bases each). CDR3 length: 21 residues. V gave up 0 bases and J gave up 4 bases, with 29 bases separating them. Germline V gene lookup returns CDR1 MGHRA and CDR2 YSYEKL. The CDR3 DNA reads TGCGCCAGCAGCCAAGACAACCACCAGAGATTTGGGGCATTGGGGGCAGATACGCAGTATTTT. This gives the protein CASSQDNHQRFGALGADTQYF.

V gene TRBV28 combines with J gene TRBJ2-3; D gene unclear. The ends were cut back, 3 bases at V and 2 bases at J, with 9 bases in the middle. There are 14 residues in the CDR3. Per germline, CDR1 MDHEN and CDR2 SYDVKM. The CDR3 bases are TGTGCCAGCAGTTTTAGTGAAGCCACAGATACGCAGTATTTT. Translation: CASSFSEATDTQYF. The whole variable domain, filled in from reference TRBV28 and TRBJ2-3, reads DVKVTQSSRYLVKRTGEKVFLECVQDMDHENMFWYRQDPGLGLRLIYFSYDVKMKEKGDIPEGYSVSREKKERFSLILESASTNQTSMYLCASSFSEATDTQYFGPGTRLTVL.

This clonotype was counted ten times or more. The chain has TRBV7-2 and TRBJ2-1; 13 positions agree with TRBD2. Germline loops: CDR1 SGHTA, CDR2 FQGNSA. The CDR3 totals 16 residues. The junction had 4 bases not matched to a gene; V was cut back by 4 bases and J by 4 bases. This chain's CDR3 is CASSSRLAGGYNEQFF. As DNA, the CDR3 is TGTGCCAGCAGCTCGAGACTAGCGGGAGGATACAATGAGCAGTTCTTC.

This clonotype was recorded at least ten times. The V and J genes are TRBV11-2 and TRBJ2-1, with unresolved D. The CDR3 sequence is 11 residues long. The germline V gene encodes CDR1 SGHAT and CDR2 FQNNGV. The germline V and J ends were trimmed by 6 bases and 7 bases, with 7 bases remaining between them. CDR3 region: CASRELNEQFF. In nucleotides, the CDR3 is TGTGCCAGCAGAGAGTTGAATGAGCAGTTCTTC.

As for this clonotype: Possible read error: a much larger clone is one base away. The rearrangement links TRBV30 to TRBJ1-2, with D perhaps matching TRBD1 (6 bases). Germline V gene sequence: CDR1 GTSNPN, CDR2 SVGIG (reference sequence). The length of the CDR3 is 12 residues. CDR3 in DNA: TGTGCCTGCGGGACAAGTAACTATGACTACACCTTC. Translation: CACGTSNYDYTF.

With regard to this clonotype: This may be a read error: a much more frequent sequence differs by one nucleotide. The chain's CDR3 is CSAPPGDPGATQYF. CDR3 sequence (DNA): TGCAGTGCTCCCCCGGGAGACCCAGGGGCTACGCAGTATTTT. The V and J genes are TRBV20-1 and TRBJ2-3; D assignment may be TRBD1 or TRBD2 (6 bases each). CDR3 length: 14 residues. The V end was cut by 5 bases, the J end by 8 bases, with 20 bases between. Germline V gene sequence: CDR1 DFQATT, CDR2 SNEGSKA (reference sequence).

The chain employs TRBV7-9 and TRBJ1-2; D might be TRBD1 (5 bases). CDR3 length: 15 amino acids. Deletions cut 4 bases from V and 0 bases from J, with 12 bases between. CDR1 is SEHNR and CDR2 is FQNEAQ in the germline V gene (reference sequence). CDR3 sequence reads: CASSSWDGANYGYTF. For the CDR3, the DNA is TGTGCCAGCAGCTCTTGGGACGGAGCTAACTATGGCTACACCTTC.

Here the CDR3 DNA reads TGTGCCAGCAGCTCAACAGGGACATTAGCCAAAAACATTCAGTACTTC. It specifies CASSSTGTLAKNIQYF. The J gene is TRBJ2-4, the V gene TRBV7-9; a possible D gene is TRBD1 (6 bases). V lost 4 bases and J lost 0, with 13 bases in between. Germline CDR1 and CDR2: SEHNR and FQNEAQ (reference sequence). The CDR3 contains 16 residues.

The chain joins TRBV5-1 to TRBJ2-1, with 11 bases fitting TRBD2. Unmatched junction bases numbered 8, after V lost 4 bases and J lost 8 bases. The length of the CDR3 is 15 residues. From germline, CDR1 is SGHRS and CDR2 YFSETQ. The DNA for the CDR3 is TGCGCCAGCAGCCGTCTAGCGGGAGGAGGCGATGAGCAGTTCTTC. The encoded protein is CASSRLAGGGDEQFF.

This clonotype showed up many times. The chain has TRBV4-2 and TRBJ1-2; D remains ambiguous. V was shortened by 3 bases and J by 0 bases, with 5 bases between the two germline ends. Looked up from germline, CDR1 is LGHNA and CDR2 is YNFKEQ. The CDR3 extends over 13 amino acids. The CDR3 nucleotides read TGTGCCAGCAGCCATGACCCTAACTATGGCTACACCTTC. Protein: CASSHDPNYGYTF.